This T cell receptor beta chain was sequenced in a study of shared clonotypes between healthy human individuals. Regarding this clone: Its antigen is not known.

Study conclusions and caveats: Against clonotypes common to all four donors, non-shared ones had lower generation probabilities. Having only a few donors restricted how much genetic and exposure-history diversity was captured.

Only CD45RO-negative cells positively selected for CCR7 counted as naive CD8 cells, so terminally differentiated effector memory CD45RA+ cells were excluded. Recent vaccinations or acute infections were absent in the healthy HIV-negative adult donors. There were only Caucasian adults among the donors, and all lived in Nashville, Tennessee. V lost 5 bases, J lost 2 bases, and 10 bases stayed unmatched. CDR1 LNHDA and CDR2 SQIVND come from the germline V gene (reference sequence). This CDR3 is 17 amino acids long. Generated by immunoSEQ multiplex PCR, the TCRdb table keeps only in-frame clones and is missing some. The repertoire holds hundreds of thousands of clones, with approximately 90% as singletons.

This TCR was sampled from a man aged 30 to 39 in good health. The V and J genes are TRBV19 and TRBJ2-7; 12 nucleotides align to TRBD2. The sample comprised naive CD8+ T cells sorted from blood. This chain's CDR3 is CASSGITSGRWTYEQYF. The CDR3 DNA reads TGTGCCAGTAGTGGCATAACTAGCGGGAGGTGGACCTACGAGCAGTACTTC.